The 27 T cell receptor beta chains given below trace back to one sample, sequenced in a study of cytomegalovirus exposure and HLA in healthy donors. The PCR used 60 Vbeta and 13 Jbeta primers. Here immunoSEQ multiplex PCR was the method, and the copy in TCRdb shows in-frame clones only, minus some. The profile shows over 95,000 clones, 74% of them singletons. Sequencing was done on a sample of PBMCs. All receptors come from a human donor in good health.

This sequence joins TRBV5-4 and TRBJ2-3; D uncertain. Germline assignment: CDR1 SGHNT and CDR2 YYREEE (reference sequence). V lost 4 bases and J 2 bases, leaving 11 bases between the germline ends. This CDR3 spans 14 amino acids. The chain's CDR3 is CASSLSRFTDTQYF. CDR3 in DNA: TGTGCCAGCAGCCTTTCTCGGTTCACAGATACGCAGTATTTT.

The chain joins TRBV6-5 to TRBJ2-1; D possibly corresponds to TRBD2 (6 bases). This CDR3 is built from 14 residues. V gave up 6 bases and J gave up 0 bases, with 9 bases separating them. CDR1 and CDR2 from the germline V gene are MNHEY and SVGAGI. CDR3 nucleotide sequence: TGTGCCAGCAGCGAGCGGGTCTCCTACAATGAGCAGTTCTTC. Protein sequence: CASSERVSYNEQFF.

The V and J genes are TRBV30 and TRBJ2-3; no firm D call. CDR3 length equals 13 residues. Germline CDR1 is GTSNPN and CDR2 is SVGIG (reference sequence). V dropped 0 bases and J dropped 6 bases, with 10 bases sitting between them. The CDR3 DNA follows: TGTGCCTGGAGTGTATCGGGTGGGGATACGCAGTATTTT. This gives the protein CAWSVSGGDTQYF. The variable domain in full, completed from reference TRBV30 and TRBJ2-3, reads SQTIHQWPATLVQPVGSPLSLECTVEGTSNPNLYWYRQAAGRGLQLLFYSVGIGQISSEVPQNLSASRPQDRQFILSSKKLLLSDSGFYLCAWSVSGGDTQYFGPGTRLTVL.

The chain uses TRBV4-3 and TRBJ1-6; 8 bases align to TRBD1. The CDR3 runs to 16 residues. Looked up from germline, CDR1 is LGHNA and CDR2 is YSLEER. V lost 3 bases and J lost 13; bases outside the gene matches: 14. CDR3 in DNA: TGCGCCAGCAGCCATCGACAGGGGTCCCCTCCCCTCCCCCTCCACTTT. Amino acid sequence: CASSHRQGSPPLPLHF.

This clone was observed a few times. The DNA for the CDR3 is TGTGCCAGCAGCTTCCCTGGCCCACGAGGGACAGGTGATGGGGCCAACGTCCTGACTTTC. It codes for CASSFPGPRGTGDGANVLTF. This rearrangement joins TRBV5-4 to TRBJ2-6; 8 bases match TRBD1. The CDR3 extends over 20 amino acids. V was clipped by 2 bases and J by 3 bases; unmatched bases: 16. Germline V CDR1 and CDR2: SGHNT, YYREEE (reference sequence).

This clone was seen just once. The rearrangement joins TRBV11-3 to TRBJ2-3; 11 nucleotides match TRBD1. This CDR3 has 15 residues. Germline trimming cut 4 bases from V and 4 bases from J; bases unmatched to any gene: 4. CDR1 SGHNT and CDR2 YENEEA come from the germline V gene. The CDR3 coding sequence is TGTGCCAGCAGCTCGGGACAGGGGGACGCAGATACGCAGTATTTT. It codes for CASSSGQGDADTQYF.

On this clone: The junction departs from germline at one end; a sequencing error may be responsible. The genes are TRBV5-1 and TRBJ1-4; D gene uncertain. CDR3 length equals 13 residues. Per the germline V gene, CDR1 is SGHRS and CDR2 is YFSETQ. The CDR3 nucleotides read TGCGCCAGCAGCTTGGGCTTGAGGGAAAGACTGTTTTTT. This encodes CASSLGLRERLFF.

V gene TRBV6-6 combines with J gene TRBJ2-1; 7 bases are a match to TRBD1. The CDR3 runs to 16 residues. Germline CDR1 MNHNY, CDR2 SVGAGI (reference sequence). With 7 bases clipped from V and 6 bases from J, the junction kept 15 bases outside the gene matches. CDR3 region: CASTGSLGDRGNEQFF. The CDR3 DNA is TGTGCCAGCACCGGTTCCTTAGGGGACAGAGGCAATGAGCAGTTCTTC.

This chain links TRBV6-6 with TRBJ2-5; 7 bases line up with TRBD2. The J call may be mistaken, given a closer DNA end match to TRBJ2-7. Germline CDR1 reads MNHNY; CDR2 reads SVGAGI (reference sequence). This CDR3 comprises 16 residues. In DNA form, the CDR3 reads TGTGCCAGCAGTTACACGAGCGGGAAACCCTCCTACGAGCAGTACTTC. Amino acid sequence: CASSYTSGKPSYEQYF.

The V gene is TRBV5-1, the J gene TRBJ2-1; no clear D. CDR3 length equals 15 residues. Germline V gene lookup returns CDR1 SGHRS and CDR2 YFSETQ. The ends were cut back, 2 bases at V and 0 bases at J, with 9 bases in the middle. CDR3 sequence: CASSFGGSSYNEQFF. Here the CDR3 DNA reads TGCGCCAGCAGCTTCGGCGGCAGCTCCTACAATGAGCAGTTCTTC. Using reference TRBV5-1 and TRBJ2-1 for the parts outside the CDR3, the full variable domain is KAGVTQTPRYLIKTRGQQVTLSCSPISGHRSVSWYQQTPGQGLQFLFEYFSETQRNKGNFPGRFSGRQFSNSRSEMNVSTLELGDSALYLCASSFGGSSYNEQFFGPGTRLTVL.

V and J are TRBV27 and TRBJ1-5, with TRBD1 matching 7 bases. Germline-derived CDR1 and CDR2 are MNHEY and SMNVEV (reference sequence). Germline trimming cut 4 bases from V and 4 bases from J; bases unmatched to any gene: 10. This CDR3 comprises 16 residues. This CDR3 is CASSSHARGQNQPQHF. The CDR3 bases are TGTGCCAGCAGTTCCCATGCTAGGGGGCAGAATCAGCCCCAGCATTTT.

V gene TRBV5-8 combines with J gene TRBJ2-1, with TRBD2 as a possible D gene (6 bases). The germline CDR1 and CDR2 sequences are SGHTS and YDEGEE. The CDR3 contains 16 residues. V was cut by 3 bases and J by 3 bases, with 16 bases left in between. The CDR3 DNA reads as TGTGCCAGCAGCTCCCCGGGGCTAGCGAGCTACAATGAGCAGTTCTTC. Translation: CASSSPGLASYNEQFF.

The chain joins TRBV6-4 to TRBJ2-1; 10 nucleotides line up with TRBD2. Per the germline V gene, CDR1 is MRHNA and CDR2 is SNTAGT. V lost 2 bases and J lost 6; bases outside the gene matches: 4. This CDR3 is built from 15 residues. For the CDR3, the DNA is TGTGCCAGCAGTGACGAGCGGGGGGGCTTCAATGAGCAGTTCTTC. This gives the protein CASSDERGGFNEQFF.

The rearrangement uses TRBV28 and TRBJ2-5; D remains ambiguous. Germline values: CDR1 MDHEN, CDR2 SYDVKM. V was clipped by 3 bases and J by 2 bases, with 19 bases between them. The CDR3 is 17 residues long. CDR3 nucleotides: TGTGCCAGCAGTTTGGGTGTATCGAGTCTGACACAAGAGACCCAGTACTTC. This encodes CASSLGVSSLTQETQYF.

The V and J genes are TRBV19 and TRBJ1-3; no firm D call. The V and J ends lost 6 bases and 0 bases respectively, with 18 bases between them. CDR1 and CDR2 from the germline V gene are LNHDA and SQIVND (reference sequence). The CDR3 consists of 17 residues. For the CDR3, the DNA is TGTGCCAGTAGGGAGGAAGCCGGGCCACTCTCTGGAAACACCATATATTTT. Its translation: CASREEAGPLSGNTIYF.

The chain is built from TRBV6-5 and TRBJ1-1; no definite D call. Germline V gene lookup returns CDR1 MNHEY and CDR2 SVGAGI. The ends were cut back, 0 bases at V and 1 base at J, with 6 bases in the middle. The CDR3 is 14 amino acids. CDR3 loop: CASSYSRRNTEAFF. CDR3 bases: TGTGCCAGCAGTTACTCGCGGAGGAACACTGAAGCTTTCTTT.

The rearrangement uses TRBV6-6 and TRBJ2-7, with 7 nucleotides matching TRBD1. Germline V gene data show CDR1 as MNHNY and CDR2 as SVGAGI (reference sequence). V gave up 6 bases and J gave up 6 bases; unmatched junction bases: 11. The CDR3 is made up of 14 amino acids. The CDR3 bases are TGTGCCAGCAGCTCGGGACAGTTAAAGGGCGAGCAGTACTTC. Residues: CASSSGQLKGEQYF.

V gene TRBV30 combines with J gene TRBJ1-2; 9 positions match TRBD1. The CDR3 consists of 15 residues. The V segment lost 2 bases and the J segment 2 bases; nucleotides outside the gene matches: 6. The germline V gene has CDR1 GTSNPN and CDR2 SVGIG (reference sequence). The CDR3 spells CAWSLPGQGNYGYTF. DNA of the CDR3: TGTGCCTGGAGTCTGCCCGGACAGGGGAACTATGGCTACACCTTC.

J is TRBJ1-4 and V is TRBV6-1; D is perhaps TRBD1 (5 bases). Trimming left V 5 bases short and J 4 bases short, with 11 bases between. This CDR3 region has 14 residues. Germline V gene sequence: CDR1 MNHNS, CDR2 SASEGT. Here the CDR3 DNA reads TGTGCCAGCAGTAGAGGGAGGGGTAATGAAAAACTGTTTTTT. This translates into CASSRGRGNEKLFF.

The chain joins TRBV4-2 to TRBJ2-7; the D gene is possibly TRBD1 (5 bases). The CDR3 has 16 residues. Germline V gives CDR1 LGHNA, CDR2 YNFKEQ. Trimming left V 1 base short and J 7 bases short, with 20 bases between. The CDR3 loop reads CASSQGGGDRFGEQYF. The CDR3 nucleotides are TGTGCCAGCAGCCAAGGGGGCGGCGACCGGTTCGGTGAGCAGTACTTC.

The chain combines TRBV29-1 with TRBJ1-1; tentatively, D is TRBD1 (5 bases). The germline gives CDR1 SQVTM, CDR2 ANQGSEA. Trimming pared 3 bases from V and 1 base from J, leaving 12 bases between. The length of the CDR3 is 14 residues. The CDR3 loop is CSVDRQIQNTEAFF. The DNA of the CDR3 is TGCAGCGTTGACCGACAGATACAGAACACTGAAGCTTTCTTT.

V and J are TRBV7-8 and TRBJ2-7; tentative D call: TRBD1 (6 bases). CDR1 and CDR2 (germline): SGHVS, FQNEAQ. The CDR3 covers 15 residues. The V gene lost 5 bases and the J gene lost 0 bases, with 14 bases spanning the gap. DNA of the CDR3: TGTGCCAGCAGCCCCGGGACACTCAGCTCCTACGAGCAGTACTTC. Translation: CASSPGTLSSYEQYF.

The chain joins TRBV7-9 to TRBJ1-2; D perhaps matches TRBD1 (5 bases). Germline V gene lookup returns CDR1 SEHNR and CDR2 FQNEAQ (reference sequence). V lost 3 bases to trimming and J lost 0 bases, with 11 bases between them. The CDR3 has 15 residues. This chain's CDR3 is CASSLAGGANYGYTF. The CDR3 coding sequence is TGTGCCAGCAGCTTGGCGGGGGGAGCTAACTATGGCTACACCTTC. The full variable domain, its missing parts supplied by reference TRBV7-9 and TRBJ1-2, is DTGVSQNPRHKITKRGQNVTFRCDPISEHNRLYWYRQTLGQGPEFLTYFQNEAQLEKSRLLSDRFSAERPKGSFSTLEIQRTEQGDSAMYLCASSLAGGANYGYTFGSGTRLTVV.

The V call is TRBV27, the J call TRBJ2-1, with D tentatively TRBD1 (5 bases). V was trimmed by 0 bases and J by 9 bases, leaving 12 bases between them. CDR1 is MNHEY, CDR2 SMNVEV, per germline (reference sequence). The CDR3 consists of 14 residues. The CDR3 region has the DNA TGTGCCAGCAGTTTATCGCCAGGGAACAGTGAGCAGTTCTTC. This sequence encodes CASSLSPGNSEQFF.

This clone was detected only a few times. V is TRBV7-2 and J is TRBJ1-2; 8 nucleotides match TRBD1. Unmatched junction bases numbered 16, after V lost 5 bases and J lost 8 bases. From germline, CDR1 is SGHTA and CDR2 FQGNSA. The length of the CDR3 is 16 residues. Here the CDR3 DNA reads TGTGCCAGCAGCCCCTACCCTTCGGACAGGGAGGGCGGCTACACCTTC. It codes for CASSPYPSDREGGYTF.

As DNA, the CDR3 is TGTGCCAGCAGCACTCATACAGGGGGAAAAGAGACCCAGTACTTC. Protein product: CASSTHTGGKETQYF. The J gene is TRBJ2-5, the V gene TRBV7-2; 8 bases agree with TRBD1. The CDR3 is 15 residues long. With V trimmed by 5 bases and J by 3 bases, 8 bases remained unmatched. Germline V gene data show CDR1 as SGHTA and CDR2 as FQGNSA.

The rearrangement joins TRBV2 to TRBJ2-5, with D perhaps matching TRBD2 (6 bases). V lost 4 bases and J 1 base, leaving 10 bases between the germline ends. The CDR3 length is 14 residues. The germline V gene encodes CDR1 SNHLY and CDR2 FYNNEI. The CDR3, as DNA: TGTGCCAGCAGTGGGGGACTCCGCCAAGAGACCCAGTACTTC. Translating gives CASSGGLRQETQYF.